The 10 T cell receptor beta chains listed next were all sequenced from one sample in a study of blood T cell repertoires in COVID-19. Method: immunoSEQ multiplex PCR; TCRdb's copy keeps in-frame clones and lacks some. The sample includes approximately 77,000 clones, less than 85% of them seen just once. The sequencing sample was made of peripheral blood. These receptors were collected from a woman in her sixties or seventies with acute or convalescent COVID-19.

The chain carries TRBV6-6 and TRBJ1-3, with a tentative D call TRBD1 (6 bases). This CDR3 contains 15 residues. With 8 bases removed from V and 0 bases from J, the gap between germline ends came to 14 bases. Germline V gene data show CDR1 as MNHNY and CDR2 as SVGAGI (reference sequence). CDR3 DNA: TGTGCCAGCCGTGTTGGGGGCTCCTCTGGAAACACCATATATTTT. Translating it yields CASRVGGSSGNTIYF.

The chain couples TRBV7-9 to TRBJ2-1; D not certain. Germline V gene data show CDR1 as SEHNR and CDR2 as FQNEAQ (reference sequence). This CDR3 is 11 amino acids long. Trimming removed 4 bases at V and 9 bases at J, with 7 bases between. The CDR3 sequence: CASSYNGEQFF. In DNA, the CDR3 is TGTGCCAGCAGCTATAACGGTGAGCAGTTCTTC.

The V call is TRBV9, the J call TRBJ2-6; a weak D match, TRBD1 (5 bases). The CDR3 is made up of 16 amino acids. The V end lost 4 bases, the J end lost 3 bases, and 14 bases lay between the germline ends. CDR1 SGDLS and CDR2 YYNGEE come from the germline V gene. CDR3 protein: CASSPQGVGGANVLTF. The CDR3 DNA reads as TGTGCCAGCAGCCCCCAAGGGGTGGGTGGGGCCAACGTCCTGACTTTC.

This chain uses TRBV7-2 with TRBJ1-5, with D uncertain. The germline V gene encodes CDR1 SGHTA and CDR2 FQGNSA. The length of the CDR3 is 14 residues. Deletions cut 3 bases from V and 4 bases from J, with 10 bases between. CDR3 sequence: CASSFDTLNQPQHF. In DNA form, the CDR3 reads TGTGCCAGCAGCTTCGACACCTTAAATCAGCCCCAGCATTTT.

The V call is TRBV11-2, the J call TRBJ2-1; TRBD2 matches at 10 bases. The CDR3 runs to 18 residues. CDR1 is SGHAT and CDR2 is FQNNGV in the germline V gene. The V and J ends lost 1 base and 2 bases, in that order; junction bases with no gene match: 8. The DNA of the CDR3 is TGTGCCAGCAGCTTAGGTCCTAGCGGGGGTTCTACCTACAATGAGCAGTTCTTC. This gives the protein CASSLGPSGGSTYNEQFF.

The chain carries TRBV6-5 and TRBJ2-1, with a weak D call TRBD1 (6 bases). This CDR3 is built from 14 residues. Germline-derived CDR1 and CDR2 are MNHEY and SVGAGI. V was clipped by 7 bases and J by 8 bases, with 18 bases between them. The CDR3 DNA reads TGTGCCAGCAAGGGGGACGCCGGCGGCTATGAGCAGTTCTTC. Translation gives CASKGDAGGYEQFF.

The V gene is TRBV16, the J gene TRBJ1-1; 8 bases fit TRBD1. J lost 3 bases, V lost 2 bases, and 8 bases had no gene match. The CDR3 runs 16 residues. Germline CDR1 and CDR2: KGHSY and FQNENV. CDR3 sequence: CASSQQLGQVYTEAFF. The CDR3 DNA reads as TGTGCCAGCAGCCAACAGCTGGGACAGGTTTACACTGAAGCTTTCTTT.

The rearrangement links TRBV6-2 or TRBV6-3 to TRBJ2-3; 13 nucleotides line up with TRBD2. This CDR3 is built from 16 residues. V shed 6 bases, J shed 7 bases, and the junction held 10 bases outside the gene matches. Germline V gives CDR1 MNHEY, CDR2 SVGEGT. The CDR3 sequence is CASSPRLAGGLNTQYF. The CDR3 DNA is TGTGCCAGCAGCCCTCGACTAGCGGGGGGCTTGAATACGCAGTATTTT.

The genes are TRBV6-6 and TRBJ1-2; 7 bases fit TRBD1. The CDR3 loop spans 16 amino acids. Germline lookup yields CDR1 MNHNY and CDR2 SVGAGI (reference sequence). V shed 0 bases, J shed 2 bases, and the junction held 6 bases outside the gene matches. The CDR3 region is CASSYSTGTANYGYTF. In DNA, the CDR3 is TGTGCCAGCAGTTACTCGACAGGGACAGCAAACTATGGCTACACCTTC.

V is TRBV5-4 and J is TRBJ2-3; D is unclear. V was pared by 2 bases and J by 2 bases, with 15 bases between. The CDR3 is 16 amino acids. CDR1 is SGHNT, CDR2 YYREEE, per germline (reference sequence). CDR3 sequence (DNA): TGTGCCAGCAGCTTCACTACCCTCGAAGACACAGATACGCAGTATTTT. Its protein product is CASSFTTLEDTDTQYF.